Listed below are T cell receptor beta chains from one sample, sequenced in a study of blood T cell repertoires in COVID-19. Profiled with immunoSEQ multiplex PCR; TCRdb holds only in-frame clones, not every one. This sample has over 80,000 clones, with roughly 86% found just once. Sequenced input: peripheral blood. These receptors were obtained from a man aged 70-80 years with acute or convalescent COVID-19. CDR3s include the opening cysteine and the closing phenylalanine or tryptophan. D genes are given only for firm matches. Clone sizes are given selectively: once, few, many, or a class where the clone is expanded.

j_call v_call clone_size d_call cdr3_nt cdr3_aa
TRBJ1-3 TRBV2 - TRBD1 TGTGCCAGCAGTTTGGGACAGGTTGGATCTGGAAACACCATATATTTT CASSLGQVGSGNTIYF
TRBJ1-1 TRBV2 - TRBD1 TGTGCCAGCAGTGAGTGGACAGGGGGTAACACTGAAGCTTTCTTT CASSEWTGGNTEAFF
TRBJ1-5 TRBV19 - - TGTGCCAGTAGCGACAGGCGGTATCAGCCCCAGCATTTT CASSDRRYQPQHF
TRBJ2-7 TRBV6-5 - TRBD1 TGTGCCAGCAGTACTCCGGGACAGGGTATCTACGAGCAGTACTTC CASSTPGQGIYEQYF
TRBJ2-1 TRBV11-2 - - TGTGCCAGCAGCTTAGAGGGACTTATCTACAATGAGCAGTTCTTC CASSLEGLIYNEQFF
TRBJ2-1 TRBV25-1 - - TGTGCCAGCAGTGAATTATATGAGCAGTTCTTC CASSELYEQFF
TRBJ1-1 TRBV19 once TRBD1 TGTGCCAGTAGTATAGGGACAGGGGATGGGAACACTGAAGCTTTCTTT CASSIGTGDGNTEAFF
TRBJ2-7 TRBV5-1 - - TGCGCCAGCAGCAGAGGGTCCTCCTACGAGCAGTACTTC CASSRGSSYEQYF
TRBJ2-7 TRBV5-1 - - TGCGCCAGCAGCCCTGAAACAGGGAGAGGCGAGCAGTACTTC CASSPETGRGEQYF
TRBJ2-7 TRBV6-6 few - TGTGCCAGCATCTATGGCCCTGGTGGGTCAGGTCGAGAGCAGTACTTC CASIYGPGGSGREQYF
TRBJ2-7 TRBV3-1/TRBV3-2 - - TGTGCCAGCAGCCAAGGGACATTATCAACCTACGAGCAGTACTTC CASSQGTLSTYEQYF
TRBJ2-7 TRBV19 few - TGTGCCAGTAGTTATACGGGAGAGAGTAGCGAGCAGTACTTC CASSYTGESSEQYF
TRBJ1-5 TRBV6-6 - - TGTGCCAGCGTGATTTCGGGAGGGGATCAGCCCCAGCATTTT CASVISGGDQPQHF
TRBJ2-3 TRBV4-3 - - TGCGCCAGCAGCCAAGAAGGAACTAAAGCAGATACGCAGTATTTT CASSQEGTKADTQYF
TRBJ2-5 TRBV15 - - TGTGCCACCAGCAGAGATCGAGGAGAGACCCAGTACTTC CATSRDRGETQYF